This TCR beta chain is drawn from a study of STAT5B mutations in CD4+ large granular lymphocyte leukemia. This clone occurred once. TCRdb's copy holds only in-frame clones and misses some; the assay was immunoSEQ multiplex PCR. In the table there are 37,000 or so clones, about 81% of which are singletons. The specimen sequenced was CD4+ T cells from blood buffy coats. The TCR was taken from a human donor in good health.

The CDR3 spells CASSQVPRSRGDEQYF. CDR3 bases: TGCGCCAGCAGCCAAGTTCCCCGTTCCAGGGGAGACGAGCAGTACTTC. This chain links TRBV4-1 with TRBJ2-5, with D possibly matching TRBD1 (6 bases). TRBJ2-7 explains the end of the DNA better; the J call may be wrong. CDR1 and CDR2 (germline): MGHRA, YSYEKL. The length of the CDR3 is 16 residues.